The clone carrying this T cell receptor (beta chain) has a single count. Its cognate antigen is unknown. The data belong to a study of long-term antiretroviral therapy in people with HIV. General study findings and limits: Patients on ART gained diversity, which nonetheless stayed below transplant donor controls. Repertoires from HIV showed CDR3 length ranges narrower than those of controls.

The assay used was immunoSEQ (version v3.0), run at survey level. Sequencing was intended to reach about 40,000-50,000 T-cell genomes per sample. The method was immunoSEQ multiplex PCR; TCRdb's version includes in-frame clones alone and lacks a portion of them. The table lists about 15,000 clones, just under 85% of them singletons, with approximately 20% in the top ten. This CDR3 comprises 14 residues. V lost 2 bases and J lost 1, with 5 bases in between. CDR1 is KGHSH and CDR2 is LQKENI in the germline V gene. Samples held about 0.9-10 million cryopreserved PBMC before DNA extraction. The chain has TRBV18 and TRBJ2-2; D gene unclear. This receptor was obtained from a man aged 35-49 years with HIV. The sequencing here drew on unsorted PBMCs, taken just before starting antiretroviral therapy. The CDR3 nucleotides are TGTGCCAGCTCACCAGACGGGAACACCGGGGAGCTGTTTTTT. It is translated as CASSPDGNTGELFF.